What follows describes a single T cell receptor beta chain. The data are from a study of blood T cell repertoires in COVID-19. Original methodology: Estimated nucleated cell counts came from reference gene primer amplification. Produced via immunoSEQ multiplex PCR; TCRdb's table is partial and in-frame only. That table is the source of V, J and clone size, and D and trimming were worked out from the DNA. The data show some 50,000 clones, with 83% seen just once and 7.5% to 9.5% held by the top ten. What was sequenced was peripheral blood. This receptor was identified in a man older than 75 in a cohort sampled during active COVID-19.

CDR3 bases: TGTGCCAGCAGCCCGGGAGGGGACACTGAAGCTTTCTTT. This gives the protein CASSPGGDTEAFF. The chain joins TRBV3-1 (or the pseudogene TRBV3-2) to TRBJ1-1, with D possibly TRBD1 on 5 matching bases. The germline gives CDR1 LGHDT, CDR2 YNNKEL (reference sequence). Trimming pared 4 bases from V and 3 bases from J, leaving 9 bases between. The CDR3 extends over 13 amino acids.